These 31 T cell receptor beta chains were sequenced from one sample in a study of response to subunit inactivated influenza vaccine. TCRdb re-called the RT-PCR reads through MiXCR, storing one row per CDR3 protein. The table has about 700,000 distinct CDR3 sequences, more than 11% seen once. The sequences come from PBMCs from blood, collected around 15 days before vaccination. These receptors were obtained from a man aged 45-65 years who received an inactivated influenza vaccine.

This clonotype appeared a few times. The CDR3 here is CASSLGGGASEQFF. The CDR3 DNA is TGTGCCAGCAGCCTCGGGGGGGGGGCTAGTGAGCAGTTCTTC. The chain carries TRBV7-6 and TRBJ2-1, with 8 bases fitting TRBD2. The CDR3 runs to 14 residues. The germline V gene has CDR1 SGHVS and CDR2 FNYEAQ. Germline trimming cut 5 bases from V and 9 bases from J; bases unmatched to any gene: 9.

The chain is built from TRBV29-1 and TRBJ1-1; 9 bases match TRBD1. CDR1 SQVTM and CDR2 ANQGSEA come from the germline V gene. The V and J ends lost 5 bases and 6 bases, in that order; junction bases with no gene match: 10. The CDR3 extends over 14 amino acids. CDR3 in amino acids: CSVRLVTGGSEAFF. CDR3 coding DNA: TGCAGCGTTAGGCTGGTGACAGGGGGGTCTGAAGCTTTCTTT. The full variable domain, with the rest looked up from reference TRBV29-1 and TRBJ1-1, is SAVISQKPSRDICQRGTSLTIQCQVDSQVTMMFWYRQQPGQSLTLIATANQGSEATYESGFVIDKFPISRPNLTFSTLTVSNMSPEDSSIYLCSVRLVTGGSEAFFGQGTRLTVV.

The chain recombines TRBV3-1 with TRBJ1-1; TRBD1 matches at 7 bases. From germline, CDR1 is LGHDT and CDR2 YNNKEL (reference sequence). This CDR3 spans 15 amino acids. The V gene end was trimmed by 4 bases and the J gene end by 0 bases; junction bases not matched to a gene: 5. The CDR3 DNA reads TGTGCCAGCAGCCGAGGGGGCAGGGTGAACACTGAAGCTTTCTTT. Protein sequence: CASSRGGRVNTEAFF.

V gene TRBV20-1 combines with J gene TRBJ1-2, with D maybe TRBD1 (6 bases). V was trimmed by 4 bases and J by 5 bases, leaving 14 bases between them. The CDR3 runs 13 residues. In germline, CDR1 is DFQATT, CDR2 SNEGSKA (reference sequence). The CDR3 loop is CSATFAGDYGYTF. For the CDR3, the DNA is TGCAGTGCTACCTTTGCAGGGGATTATGGCTACACCTTC.

The rearrangement joins TRBV7-3 to TRBJ2-1; 8 nucleotides match TRBD1. The CDR3 consists of 16 residues. The germline CDR1 and CDR2 sequences are SGHTA and FQGTGA. Germline trimming cut 0 bases from V and 4 bases from J; bases unmatched to any gene: 5. For the CDR3, the DNA is TGTGCCAGCAGCTTAACCGCCGGGACAGGATACAATGAGCAGTTCTTC. Its translation: CASSLTAGTGYNEQFF.

This clonotype has only a few counts. This chain links TRBV5-1 with TRBJ2-3; 9 bases match TRBD2. V was pared by 1 base and J by 2 bases, with 8 bases of the junction left unmatched. Germline V gene lookup returns CDR1 SGHRS and CDR2 YFSETQ. The CDR3 has 17 amino acids. CDR3 sequence: CASSLWGSGGSTDTQYF. The DNA for the CDR3 is TGCGCCAGCAGCTTGTGGGGTAGCGGGGGCTCCACAGATACGCAGTATTTT.

This clonotype turned up a few times. As DNA, the CDR3 is TGTGCCTGGAGTCTGGGACAGCCCACAGATACGCAGTATTTT. Its protein is CAWSLGQPTDTQYF. The chain employs TRBV30 and TRBJ2-3, with TRBD1 matching 7 bases. Germline assignment: CDR1 GTSNPN and CDR2 SVGIG (reference sequence). J was trimmed by 2 bases and V by 2 bases; bases with no gene match: 4. CDR3 length equals 14 residues.

This clonotype has a handful of counts. The J gene is TRBJ1-1, the V gene TRBV5-5; TRBD1 aligns across 7 bases. Germline V gene sequence: CDR1 SGHKS, CDR2 YYEKEE (reference sequence). With 5 bases clipped from V and 5 bases from J, the junction kept 12 bases outside the gene matches. This CDR3 is 15 amino acids long. The CDR3 reads CASSLTQTGITEAFF. The DNA for the CDR3 is TGTGCCAGCAGTCTTACACAGACAGGGATAACTGAAGCTTTCTTT.

This clonotype was observed at least ten times. This chain joins TRBV5-6 and TRBJ2-2; 15 positions agree with TRBD2. This CDR3 is 18 amino acids long. With V trimmed by 4 bases and J by 3 bases, 7 bases remained unmatched. Germline V gene sequence: CDR1 SGHDT, CDR2 YYEEEE. DNA of the CDR3: TGTGCCAGCAGCCGGACTAGCGGGAGGGGTGAAGACACCGGGGAGCTGTTTTTT. As protein: CASSRTSGRGEDTGELFF.

This sequence joins TRBV12-3 or TRBV12-4 and TRBJ1-3; D is unclear. V lost 6 bases to trimming and J lost 0 bases, with 15 bases between them. This CDR3 spans 16 amino acids. The CDR3 bases are TGTGCCAGCAGCCAACTCAGTGTGCTCTCTGGAAACACCATATATTTT. It codes for CASSQLSVLSGNTIYF.

This clonotype was counted a few times. The gene calls are TRBV7-2 and TRBJ2-4; TRBD2 matches 7 bases. V lost 5 bases, J lost 9 bases, and 13 bases stayed unmatched. From germline, CDR1 is SGHTA and CDR2 FQGNSA. CDR3 length equals 15 residues. Here the CDR3 DNA reads TGTGCCAGCAGCCCGGCGGGGACTAACTACGGCATTCAGTACTTC. Its translation: CASSPAGTNYGIQYF.

This chain joins TRBV25-1 and TRBJ2-1, with a tentative D call TRBD1 (5 bases). V was shortened by 3 bases and J by 4 bases, with 10 bases between the two germline ends. CDR3 length: 14 amino acids. The germline CDR1 and CDR2 sequences are MGHDK and SYGVNS. The CDR3 is CASSDLQVYNEQFF. The CDR3 coding sequence is TGTGCCAGCAGTGACCTACAGGTTTACAATGAGCAGTTCTTC.

This clonotype has at least ten counts. The rearrangement joins TRBV12-3 or TRBV12-4 to TRBJ1-3, with D tentatively TRBD1 (6 bases). This CDR3 comprises 15 residues. Trimming took off 11 bases at V and 4 bases at J, with 21 bases between the two ends. The DNA for the CDR3 is TGTGCCGTCCCTACGACGGGGGCGAAAGGAAACACCATATATTTT. It encodes CAVPTTGAKGNTIYF.

This clonotype was observed many times. The CDR3 spells CASSLGAGMNTEAFF. CDR3 nucleotides: TGTGCCAGCAGCTTAGGGGCAGGGATGAACACTGAAGCTTTCTTT. The chain combines TRBV7-2 with TRBJ1-1; D may be TRBD1 (5 bases). This CDR3 is 15 amino acids long. Between the trimmed V and J ends, which lost 1 base and 0 bases, there was a span of 9 bases. Germline CDR1 and CDR2: SGHTA and FQGNSA.

In this sample, this clonotype turned up a few times. The chain couples TRBV12-3 or TRBV12-4 to TRBJ2-5, with a tentative D call TRBD2 (6 bases). CDR3 length: 14 amino acids. V was cut by 6 bases and J by 7 bases, with 18 bases left in between. CDR3 coding DNA: TGTGCCAGCAGCCAGCGGGTTCACCGGTGGACCCAGTACTTC. Protein product: CASSQRVHRWTQYF.

This clonotype was detected ten times or more. The chain links TRBV29-1 to TRBJ2-7; a weak D match, TRBD1 (6 bases). CDR3 size: 11 residues. V lost 4 bases, J lost 2 bases, and 6 bases lay in between. Per germline, CDR1 SQVTM and CDR2 ANQGSEA. CDR3: CSVGDTYEQYF. The CDR3 DNA is TGCAGCGTTGGGGACACCTACGAGCAGTACTTC.

The chain joins TRBV4-2 to TRBJ2-1; D is tentatively TRBD1 or TRBD2 (5 bases each). This CDR3 has 16 amino acids. CDR1 is LGHNA, CDR2 YNFKEQ, per germline. V was clipped by 5 bases and J by 4 bases, with 18 bases between them. The CDR3 region has the DNA TGTGCCAGCAGCTCCCCAGACAGCGGATTATACAATGAGCAGTTCTTC. Protein sequence: CASSSPDSGLYNEQFF.

The CDR3 nucleotides read TGTGCCAGCAGTGACCGACAGGGGGCGTACAATGAGCAGTTCTTC. It is translated as CASSDRQGAYNEQFF. The V call is TRBV2, the J call TRBJ2-1; TRBD1 aligns across 10 bases. Germline-derived CDR1 and CDR2 are SNHLY and FYNNEI. J was trimmed by 4 bases and V by 3 bases; bases with no gene match: 3. The CDR3 extends over 15 amino acids.

This rearrangement joins TRBV6-2 or TRBV6-3 to TRBJ1-6, with D uncertain. CDR1 is MNHEY and CDR2 is SVGEGT in the germline V gene. V lost 6 bases, J lost 10 bases, and 25 bases lay in between. The CDR3 loop spans 17 amino acids. For the CDR3, the DNA is TGTGCCAGCAGACGTGTCGCGGGGTTTTTTGCAGGATCACCCCTCCACTTT. The encoded protein is CASRRVAGFFAGSPLHF.

This sequence joins TRBV20-1 and TRBJ2-1, with 10 bases identical to TRBD1. V gave up 0 bases and J gave up 6 bases; unmatched junction bases: 8. In germline, CDR1 is DFQATT, CDR2 SNEGSKA (reference sequence). This CDR3 comprises 16 residues. The CDR3 loop reads CSARDSGTGEGNEQFF. DNA of the CDR3: TGCAGTGCTAGAGATAGTGGGACAGGGGAGGGCAATGAGCAGTTCTTC.

V is TRBV11-3 and J is TRBJ2-2; possible D gene TRBD1, 6 bases. Trimming left V 4 bases short and J 4 bases short, with 16 bases between. Germline CDR1 is SGHNT and CDR2 is YENEEA. The CDR3 is 16 amino acids. The CDR3 nucleotides read TGTGCCAGCAGCTCACCCTTCGGACAGATCACCGGGGAGCTGTTTTTT. Translation gives CASSSPFGQITGELFF.

This chain links TRBV6-5 with TRBJ2-1, with 7 bases aligning to TRBD2. This CDR3 has 16 amino acids. The trim removed 0 bases at V and 7 bases at J, leaving 9 bases unmatched. The germline V gene has CDR1 MNHEY and CDR2 SVGAGI. The CDR3 DNA reads TGTGCCAGCAGTTACTCGATGGGGGAGGGATATAATGAGCAGTTCTTC. Amino acid sequence: CASSYSMGEGYNEQFF.

This clonotype has at least ten counts. Relative to the germline gene, one junction end is altered; a read error may explain this. The J gene is TRBJ2-3, the V gene TRBV7-7, with 11 bases aligning to TRBD1. Germline V lookup: CDR1 SSHAT, CDR2 FNYEAQ (reference sequence). This CDR3 is 14 amino acids long. The CDR3 region is CASSSGTGGDTQYF. Written as DNA, the CDR3 is TGTGCTAGCAGCTCCGGGACAGGGGGTGATACGCAGTATTTT. The whole variable domain, filled in from reference TRBV7-7 and TRBJ2-3, reads GAGVSQSPRYKVTKRGQDVTLRCDPISSHATLYWYQQALGQGPEFLTYFNYEAQPDKSGLPSDRFSAERPEGSISTLTIQRTEQRDSAMYRCASSSGTGGDTQYFGPGTRLTVL.

In this sample, this clonotype turned up a few times. J is TRBJ2-5 and V is TRBV24-1; D is possibly TRBD2 (7 bases). Trimming shortened V by 4 bases and J by 4 bases, and 24 bases separated the two germline ends. The germline V gene has CDR1 KGHDR and CDR2 SFDVKD. CDR3 length: 18 amino acids. CDR3 amino acids: CATSDQQNRGGLGETQYF. DNA of the CDR3: TGTGCCACCAGTGACCAGCAGAATAGGGGGGGCCTCGGAGAGACCCAGTACTTC.

In its sample, this clonotype was seen a few times. In DNA form, the CDR3 reads TGTGCCAGCAGTGAAAGGGTTAATGAGCAGTTCTTC. It codes for CASSERVNEQFF. The genes are TRBV2 and TRBJ2-1; D gene unclear. Germline CDR1 and CDR2: SNHLY and FYNNEI. V was cut by 2 bases and J by 7 bases, with 6 bases left in between. The CDR3 runs 12 residues.

This clonotype was seen only a few times. The CDR3 DNA reads as TGCAGCGTTGACGACAGGGCGTACGAGCAGTACTTC. Its protein product is CSVDDRAYEQYF. The chain combines TRBV29-1 with TRBJ2-7; 7 bases match TRBD1. The CDR3 covers 12 residues. Germline V gene data show CDR1 as SQVTM and CDR2 as ANQGSEA. V lost 3 bases and J lost 4; bases outside the gene matches: 3.

This clonotype appeared a few times. The genes are TRBV20-1 and TRBJ1-1; TRBD1 aligns across 8 bases. V was pared by 5 bases and J by 3 bases, with 8 bases of the junction left unmatched. Germline-derived CDR1 and CDR2 are DFQATT and SNEGSKA (reference sequence). This CDR3 has 14 residues. Here the CDR3 DNA reads TGCAGTGCTGGGAGGACAGGGAGAGACACTGAAGCTTTCTTT. Translated, it gives CSAGRTGRDTEAFF.

The sample holds many counts of this clonotype. J is TRBJ1-5 and V is TRBV12-3 or TRBV12-4; D call uncertain. V gave up 3 bases and J gave up 7 bases, with 7 bases separating them. The CDR3 sequence is 12 residues long. The CDR3 sequence: CASSLSLQPQHF. CDR3 DNA: TGTGCCAGCAGTTTGAGCCTGCAGCCCCAGCATTTT.

The chain is built from TRBV15 and TRBJ2-5; 9 nucleotides agree with TRBD1. The V segment lost 4 bases and the J segment 0 bases; nucleotides outside the gene matches: 3. This CDR3 contains 15 residues. The germline V gene encodes CDR1 LNHNV and CDR2 YYDKDF (reference sequence). CDR3 DNA sequence: TGTGCCACCAGCACGGACAGGGGTTACCAAGAGACCCAGTACTTC. Translation gives CATSTDRGYQETQYF.

This clonotype was found many times. The CDR3 sequence: CASSLEGGDEKLFF. CDR3 bases: TGTGCCAGCAGCTTAGAGGGTGGCGATGAAAAACTGTTTTTT. The chain recombines TRBV13 with TRBJ1-4; D gene ambiguous. The CDR3 is made up of 14 amino acids. Trimming removed 1 base from V and 6 bases from J, with 9 bases in between. CDR1 and CDR2 from the germline V gene are PRHDT and FYEKMQ (reference sequence).

The chain couples TRBV5-1 to TRBJ2-1; D might be TRBD2 (6 bases). The CDR3 runs 15 residues. The germline gives CDR1 SGHRS, CDR2 YFSETQ. Trimming stripped 4 bases from V and 3 bases from J, with 14 bases between. Here the CDR3 DNA reads TGCGCCAGCAGCCTAAGGAGGGCCAGCTACAATGAGCAGTTCTTC. This codes for CASSLRRASYNEQFF.